A single sample gave rise to the 31 T cell receptor beta chains below, sequenced in a study of cytomegalovirus exposure and HLA in healthy donors. 13 Jbeta primers and 60 Vbeta primers were used for the PCR. Generated by immunoSEQ multiplex PCR, the TCRdb table keeps only in-frame clones and is missing some. The sample lists roughly 250,000 clones, roughly 86% occurring once. The sequenced material came from PBMCs. These TCRs come from a woman aged 40 to 50 in good health and CMV-seropositive.

V usage is TRBV6-5 and J usage is TRBJ1-2; D gene unclear. The V end was cut by 7 bases, the J end by 7 bases, with 16 bases between. This CDR3 has 13 amino acids. Looked up from germline, CDR1 is MNHEY and CDR2 is SVGAGI. CDR3 bases: TGTGCCAGCACCAACGGAGCGAGAGGTGGCTACACCTTC. It encodes CASTNGARGGYTF.

This chain links TRBV5-1 with TRBJ2-1; 10 nucleotides match TRBD2. The CDR3 contains 17 residues. The germline V gene encodes CDR1 SGHRS and CDR2 YFSETQ. The V segment lost 2 bases and the J segment 0 bases; nucleotides outside the gene matches: 5. The CDR3 is CASSLGLAVVSYNEQFF. The CDR3 coding sequence is TGCGCCAGCAGCTTAGGACTAGCGGTCGTCTCCTACAATGAGCAGTTCTTC.

This chain links TRBV25-1 with TRBJ1-5, with D perhaps matching TRBD1 (6 bases). Trimming left V 6 bases short and J 5 bases short, with 17 bases between. Per germline, CDR1 MGHDK and CDR2 SYGVNS. CDR3 size: 15 residues. DNA of the CDR3: TGTGCCAGCAGGGGGGCCGACGCGAGGTATCAGCCCCAGCATTTT. This sequence encodes CASRGADARYQPQHF.

V is TRBV9 and J is TRBJ1-1, with D uncertain. Germline V gene sequence: CDR1 SGDLS, CDR2 YYNGEE. This CDR3 comprises 14 residues. Trimming left V 4 bases short and J 1 base short, with 11 bases between. CDR3 in amino acids: CASSPREGNTEAFF. Written as DNA, the CDR3 is TGTGCCAGCAGCCCACGGGAGGGGAACACTGAAGCTTTCTTT.

This clone was counted a few times. The chain joins TRBV5-8 to TRBJ2-7; TRBD2 agrees at 8 bases. Trimming took 1 base from V and 4 from J; bases not matched to a gene: 13. The CDR3 runs to 17 residues. The germline CDR1 and CDR2 sequences are SGHTS and YDEGEE. The DNA of the CDR3 is TGTGCCAGCAGCTTGTACTCAAAGACCGGGAGGGCTTACGAGCAGTACTTC. This sequence encodes CASSLYSKTGRAYEQYF. The whole variable domain, filled in from reference TRBV5-8 and TRBJ2-7, reads EAGVTQSPTHLIKTRGQQATLRCSPISGHTSVYWYQQALGLGLQFLLWYDEGEERNRGNFPPRFSGRQFPNYSSELNVNALELEDSALYLCASSLYSKTGRAYEQYFGPGTRLTVT.

This chain's CDR3 is CSVALGTGAGYTF. In nucleotides, the CDR3 is TGCAGCGTCGCCTTAGGGACAGGGGCTGGCTACACCTTC. The rearrangement uses TRBV29-1 and TRBJ1-2; the match to TRBD1 covers 10 bases. Unmatched junction bases numbered 8, after V lost 6 bases and J lost 7 bases. CDR3 length equals 13 residues. Germline V CDR1 and CDR2: SQVTM, ANQGSEA.

The genes are TRBV30 and TRBJ2-5; maybe TRBD2 (5 bases). TRBJ2-7 matches the DNA end more closely, so the J call is doubtful. Germline V gives CDR1 GTSNPN, CDR2 SVGIG (reference sequence). The CDR3 is made up of 13 amino acids. Written as DNA, the CDR3 is TGTGCCTCAACCGGGATCCTCTCCTACGAGCAGTACTTC. This translates into CASTGILSYEQYF.

This chain joins TRBV14 and TRBJ2-7; TRBD1 aligns across 8 bases. This CDR3 has 16 amino acids. The trim removed 0 bases at V and 6 bases at J, leaving 10 bases unmatched. The germline V gene encodes CDR1 SGHDN and CDR2 FVKESK. DNA of the CDR3: TGTGCCAGCAGCCAAGATTGGGGACAGGAAGGGGGCGAGCAGTACTTC. It yields the protein CASSQDWGQEGGEQYF.

The J gene is TRBJ2-7, the V gene TRBV6-6; TRBD1 might be the D (5 bases). Trimming shortened V by 4 bases and J by 5 bases, and 9 bases separated the two germline ends. Germline V lookup: CDR1 MNHNY, CDR2 SVGAGI (reference sequence). The CDR3 length is 12 residues. CDR3 protein: CASSLGAHEQYF. The CDR3 nucleotides are TGTGCCAGCAGTTTAGGGGCCCACGAGCAGTACTTC.

The chain joins TRBV2 to TRBJ2-3; 7 bases align to TRBD2. The germline V gene encodes CDR1 SNHLY and CDR2 FYNNEI. Trimming at V came to 7 bases and at J to 1 base, leaving 11 bases not matched to a gene. CDR3 size: 16 residues. This CDR3 is CASKWGGAQGTDTQYF. The CDR3 DNA reads TGTGCCAGCAAATGGGGGGGAGCCCAGGGCACAGATACGCAGTATTTT.

The rearrangement joins TRBV5-6 to TRBJ1-2; 7 bases match TRBD1. This CDR3 region has 15 residues. Germline CDR1 is SGHDT and CDR2 is YYEEEE. The J segment lost 4 bases and the V segment lost 3 bases, leaving 9 bases of the junction unmatched. The CDR3 DNA reads TGTGCCAGCAGCTCCCGGGACAGATATCCCTATGGCTACACCTTC. It codes for CASSSRDRYPYGYTF.

The rearrangement uses TRBV23-1 and TRBJ2-1, with 12 bases identical to TRBD2. Being an ORF, TRBV23-1 has a function that is uncertain. The CDR3 sequence is 18 residues long. J gave up 0 bases and V 8 bases, and 11 bases lay outside the gene matches. The CDR3 DNA sequence: TGCGCCAGCGGACCGACTAGCGGGGGACCGCGCTCCTACAATGAGCAGTTCTTC. Protein sequence: CASGPTSGGPRSYNEQFF.

This clone was found once. The chain couples TRBV6-5 to TRBJ1-6, with D perhaps TRBD1 (5 bases). Germline CDR1 reads MNHEY; CDR2 reads SVGAGI. The CDR3 spans 14 residues. V lost 8 bases and J 0 bases, leaving 8 bases between the germline ends. CDR3 amino acids: CASGGGSYNSPLHF. CDR3 in DNA: TGTGCCAGCGGGGGGGGCTCCTATAATTCACCCCTCCACTTT.

The chain has TRBV7-9 and TRBJ2-7; the D gene is possibly TRBD1 (5 bases). The CDR3 has 14 residues. V lost 5 bases and J lost 0, with 11 bases in between. Germline V gene lookup returns CDR1 SEHNR and CDR2 FQNEAQ (reference sequence). The DNA of the CDR3 is TGTGCCAGCAGCATACAGGCTAGCTCCTACGAGCAGTACTTC. It codes for CASSIQASSYEQYF.

The rearrangement links TRBV5-4 to TRBJ2-1, with 10 bases identical to TRBD2. Looked up from germline, CDR1 is SGHNT and CDR2 is YYREEE (reference sequence). V gave up 0 bases and J gave up 7 bases; unmatched junction bases: 7. This CDR3 is 16 amino acids long. The CDR3, as DNA: TGTGCCAGCAGCTTGGCGGGACTAGCGTTGGTGAATGAGCAGTTCTTC. As protein: CASSLAGLALVNEQFF.

The chain is built from TRBV11-3 and TRBJ2-5; 7 bases agree with TRBD1. V dropped 5 bases and J dropped 5; count of bases not matched to a gene: 11. Per the germline V gene, CDR1 is SGHNT and CDR2 is YENEEA. CDR3 length equals 15 residues. The CDR3: CASSQGTDYRETQYF. The CDR3 DNA reads as TGTGCCAGCAGCCAAGGGACAGACTACCGGGAGACCCAGTACTTC.

This rearrangement joins TRBV28 to TRBJ1-5, with D perhaps TRBD1 (5 bases). V lost 6 bases and J 4 bases, leaving 19 bases between the germline ends. Germline assignment: CDR1 MDHEN and CDR2 SYDVKM. This CDR3 has 16 residues. Here the CDR3 DNA reads TGTGCCAGCAGCCCCGCCGAGACAGTCGTTAATCAGCCCCAGCATTTT. It encodes CASSPAETVVNQPQHF.

The rearrangement uses TRBV6-1 and TRBJ2-3; 8 nucleotides line up with TRBD2. The CDR3 runs 16 residues. Losses at the gene ends were 1 base for V and 6 bases for J; bases not matched to a gene: 9. Germline loops: CDR1 MNHNS, CDR2 SASEGT. Written as DNA, the CDR3 is TGTGCCAGCAGTGAAGAGGCTTTGACTAGCGCGGATACGCAGTATTTT. Translated, it gives CASSEEALTSADTQYF.

With respect to this clone: Germline is not matched at one junction end, which may reflect a read error. The gene calls are TRBV7-9 and TRBJ2-3; TRBD1 is a possible D gene (6 bases). The CDR3 runs 16 residues. Germline-derived CDR1 and CDR2 are SEHNR and FQNEAQ (reference sequence). The CDR3 DNA reads as TGTTCCAGCAGCTCCGGACAGCTAGATAGCACAGATACGCAGTATTTT. Its protein is CSSSSGQLDSTDTQYF.

The chain uses TRBV7-9 and TRBJ2-2, with D maybe TRBD2 (7 bases). The CDR3 totals 14 residues. Germline-derived CDR1 and CDR2 are SEHNR and FQNEAQ (reference sequence). Trimming removed 8 bases from V and 4 bases from J, with 14 bases in between. The CDR3, as DNA: TGTGCCAGCCTCACGGGGGGCCTCACCGGGGAGCTGTTTTTT. Its protein is CASLTGGLTGELFF.

The chain carries TRBV30 and TRBJ2-7; 7 positions match TRBD2. Germline assignment: CDR1 GTSNPN and CDR2 SVGIG (reference sequence). This CDR3 has 11 amino acids. V lost 1 base to trimming and J lost 9 bases; unmatched junction nucleotides: 3. The CDR3 sequence is CAWSARESQYF. The CDR3 DNA reads as TGTGCCTGGAGTGCGCGGGAGTCGCAGTACTTC.

The CDR3 nucleotides are TGTGCCAGTAACGGCGGACAGATATATGGCTACACCTTC. It codes for CASNGGQIYGYTF. V usage is TRBV19 and J usage is TRBJ1-2, with TRBD1 as a possible D gene (6 bases). CDR3 size: 13 residues. Trimming stripped 7 bases from V and 5 bases from J, with 14 bases between. Germline V gene lookup returns CDR1 LNHDA and CDR2 SQIVND (reference sequence).

The chain uses TRBV28 and TRBJ1-6, with D hard to call. This CDR3 comprises 14 residues. V was trimmed by 5 bases and J by 11 bases, leaving 16 bases between them. Germline CDR1 MDHEN, CDR2 SYDVKM. Here the CDR3 DNA reads TGTGCCAGCAGTCCCCGGACTTTCTCAGCACCCCTCCACTTT. Its protein product is CASSPRTFSAPLHF. Full variable domain (missing parts from reference TRBV28 and TRBJ1-6): DVKVTQSSRYLVKRTGEKVFLECVQDMDHENMFWYRQDPGLGLRLIYFSYDVKMKEKGDIPEGYSVSREKKERFSLILESASTNQTSMYLCASSPRTFSAPLHFGNGTRLTVT.

V usage is TRBV19 and J usage is TRBJ2-7, with TRBD1 matching 10 bases. The CDR3 extends over 13 amino acids. Trimming took 3 bases from V and 6 from J; bases not matched to a gene: 2. Germline V lookup: CDR1 LNHDA, CDR2 SQIVND (reference sequence). The CDR3 sequence is CASSMDRGGEQYF. The CDR3 DNA reads as TGTGCCAGTAGTATGGACAGGGGGGGCGAGCAGTACTTC.

This sequence joins TRBV5-4 and TRBJ2-3; TRBD2 matches 7 bases. Trimming cost V 2 bases and J 2 bases; bases outside gene matches: 8. CDR3 length: 16 residues. Germline CDR1 is SGHNT and CDR2 is YYREEE (reference sequence). CDR3 bases: TGTGCCAGCAGCTTAAAGGCGGGGGTAGTCACAGATACGCAGTATTTT. Residues: CASSLKAGVVTDTQYF.

The gene calls are TRBV28 and TRBJ2-3; D remains ambiguous. The CDR3 runs to 14 residues. Trimming removed 3 bases at V and 6 bases at J, with 13 bases between. Per the germline V gene, CDR1 is MDHEN and CDR2 is SYDVKM. CDR3 DNA: TGTGCCAGCAGTTTTAGCCTTCAGAGGGATACGCAGTATTTT. This sequence encodes CASSFSLQRDTQYF.

The V and J genes are TRBV5-1 and TRBJ2-2, with 7 bases lining up with TRBD1. The germline V gene has CDR1 SGHRS and CDR2 YFSETQ. The CDR3 extends over 14 amino acids. V shed 9 bases and J 4 bases; nucleotides not matched to a gene: 9. CDR3: CATSTGYLTGELFF. In DNA form, the CDR3 reads TGCGCCACATCGACAGGGTATCTCACCGGGGAGCTGTTTTTT.

This clone was seen only once. The chain couples TRBV27 to TRBJ1-5; D might be TRBD1 (5 bases). Germline CDR1 and CDR2: MNHEY and SMNVEV (reference sequence). V shed 4 bases and J shed 6 bases, with 16 bases lying between them. The CDR3 has 15 residues. CDR3 DNA sequence: TGTGCCAGCAGTTGGGGAGGGTCCGGGGGTCAGCCCCAGCATTTT. It encodes CASSWGGSGGQPQHF.

In nucleotides, the CDR3 is TGCGCCAGCAGCTTCCGGGACAGGCGAATTTTATCAGCCAAAAACATTCAGTACTTC. Translated, it gives CASSFRDRRILSAKNIQYF. This chain joins TRBV5-1 and TRBJ2-4, with TRBD1 identical over 8 bases. The junction had 13 bases not matched to a gene; V was cut back by 2 bases and J by 0 bases. Germline values: CDR1 SGHRS, CDR2 YFSETQ. The CDR3 contains 19 residues.

The chain carries TRBV11-2 and TRBJ2-1; 11 nucleotides line up with TRBD2. The germline V gene has CDR1 SGHAT and CDR2 FQNNGV. V lost 0 bases, J lost 5 bases, and 15 bases stayed unmatched. CDR3 length: 20 residues. The DNA of the CDR3 is TGTGCCAGCAGCTTAGATTTCCCAAAGCTAGCGGGAGGAAATGACAATGAGCAGTTCTTC. Residues: CASSLDFPKLAGGNDNEQFF.

This clone was detected only once. The V gene is TRBV7-9, the J gene TRBJ2-1; 9 positions match TRBD2. Trimming removed 5 bases from V and 1 base from J; junction bases left unmatched: 6. This CDR3 region has 16 residues. CDR1 and CDR2 from the germline V gene are SEHNR and FQNEAQ (reference sequence). For the CDR3, the DNA is TGTGCCAGCAGCCCCCAGACTAGCGGTTCCTACAATGAGCAGTTCTTC. It is translated as CASSPQTSGSYNEQFF.